A selection of T cell receptor beta chains follows, all from one sample in a study of cytomegalovirus exposure and HLA in healthy donors. TCRdb keeps only in-frame clones here, not all; method: immunoSEQ multiplex PCR. The table lists around 110,000 clones, roughly 68% of them singletons, with about 2.2% in the top ten. Sequenced sample: PBMCs. These receptors were taken from a woman between 25 and 40 years old in good health and CMV-seronegative. Both conserved end residues are part of each CDR3. The order of the fields is D gene, J gene, V gene, CDR3 protein, CDR3 DNA. D genes are given only for firm matches.

NA	TRBJ2-7	TRBV6-6	CASSIGKGAIYEQYF	TGTGCCAGCAGTATCGGAAAGGGAGCTATCTACGAGCAGTACTTC
TRBD1	TRBJ1-1	TRBV7-3	CASSYSPGTGIGTEAFF	TGTGCCAGCAGCTACAGTCCCGGGACAGGGATTGGAACTGAAGCTTTCTTT
NA	TRBJ1-1	TRBV9	CASSGGTNTEAFF	TGTGCCAGCAGCGGCGGGACGAACACTGAAGCTTTCTTT
TRBD2	TRBJ2-5	TRBV5-1	CASSLGASGNQETQYF	TGCGCCAGCAGCTTGGGTGCTAGCGGCAACCAAGAGACCCAGTACTTC
TRBD2	TRBJ2-3	TRBV27	CASSFTGLASDTQYF	TGTGCCAGCAGTTTCACGGGACTAGCGTCTGATACGCAGTATTTT
TRBD2	TRBJ2-5	TRBV5-4	CASSLGIAGLGETQYF	TGTGCCAGCAGCTTGGGGATAGCGGGATTAGGCGAGACCCAGTACTTC
TRBD1	TRBJ2-5	TRBV7-8	CASSAQGMGQETQYF	TGTGCCAGCAGCGCACAGGGGATGGGGCAAGAGACCCAGTACTTC
NA	TRBJ2-7	TRBV21-1	CASSKVNGAYEQYF	TGTGCCAGCAGCAAAGTCAACGGGGCCTACGAGCAGTACTTC
TRBD1	TRBJ2-3	TRBV7-2	CASSLDRGHGDTQYF	TGTGCCAGCAGCCTGGACAGGGGGCATGGAGATACGCAGTATTTT
TRBD1	TRBJ1-2	TRBV28	CASSFFDRAYGYTF	TGTGCCAGCAGTTTTTTCGACAGGGCCTATGGCTACACCTTC